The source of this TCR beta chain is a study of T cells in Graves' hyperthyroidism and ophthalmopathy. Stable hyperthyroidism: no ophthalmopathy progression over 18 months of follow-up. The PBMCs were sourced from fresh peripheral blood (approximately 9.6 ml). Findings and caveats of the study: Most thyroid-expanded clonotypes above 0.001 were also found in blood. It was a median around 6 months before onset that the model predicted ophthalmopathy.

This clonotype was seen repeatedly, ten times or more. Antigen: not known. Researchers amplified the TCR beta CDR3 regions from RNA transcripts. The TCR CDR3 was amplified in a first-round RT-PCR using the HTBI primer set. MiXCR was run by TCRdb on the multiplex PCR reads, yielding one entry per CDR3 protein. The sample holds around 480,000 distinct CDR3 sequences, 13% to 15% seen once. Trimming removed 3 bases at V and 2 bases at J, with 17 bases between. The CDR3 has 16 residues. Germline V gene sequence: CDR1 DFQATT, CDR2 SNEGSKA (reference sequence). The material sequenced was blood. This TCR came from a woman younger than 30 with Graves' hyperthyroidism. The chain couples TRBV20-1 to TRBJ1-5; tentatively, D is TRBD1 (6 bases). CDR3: CSASTWGRGGNQPQHF. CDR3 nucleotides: TGCAGTGCTAGCACGTGGGGGCGCGGAGGCAATCAGCCCCAGCATTTT.